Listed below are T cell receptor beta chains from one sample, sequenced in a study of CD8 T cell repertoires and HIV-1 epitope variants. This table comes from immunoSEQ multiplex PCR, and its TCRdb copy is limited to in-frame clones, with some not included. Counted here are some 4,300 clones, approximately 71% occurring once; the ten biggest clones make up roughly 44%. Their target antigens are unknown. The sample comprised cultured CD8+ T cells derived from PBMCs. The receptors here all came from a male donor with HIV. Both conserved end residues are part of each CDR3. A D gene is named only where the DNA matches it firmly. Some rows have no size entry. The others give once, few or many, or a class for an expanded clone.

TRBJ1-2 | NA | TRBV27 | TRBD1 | TGTGCCAGCAGTTTATCTGGGACAGGTACCTATGGCTACACCTTC | CASSLSGTGTYGYTF
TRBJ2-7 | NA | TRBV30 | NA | TGTGCCTGGGAAATCCCAGGGTGGTACGAGCAGTACTTC | CAWEIPGWYEQYF
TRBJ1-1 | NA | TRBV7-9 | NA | TGTGCCAGCAGCTTAAAGGGGGGAACCGAAGCTTTCTTT | CASSLKGGTEAFF
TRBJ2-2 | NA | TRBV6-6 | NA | TGTGCCAGCAGTCCAAGCGGGGAGCTGTTTTTT | CASSPSGELFF
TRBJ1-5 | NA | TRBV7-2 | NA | TGTGCCAGCAGCTTACGGCCTAATCAGCCCCAGCATTTT | CASSLRPNQPQHF
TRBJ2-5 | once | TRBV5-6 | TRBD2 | TGTGCCAGCAGCTTGCTCCTCGGACTAGCGGAAGAGACCCAGTACTTC | CASSLLLGLAEETQYF
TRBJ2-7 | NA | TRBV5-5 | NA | TGTGCCAGCAGCTTGGGACAGTACCTTCGTGAGCAGTACTTC | CASSLGQYLREQYF
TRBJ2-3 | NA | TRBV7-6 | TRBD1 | TGTGCCAGCAGCTTTGGACAGGCGTCCACAGATACGCAGTATTTT | CASSFGQASTDTQYF
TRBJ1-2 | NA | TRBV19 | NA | TGTGCCAGTAGTATCGGGGGGTTCTATGGCTACACCTTC | CASSIGGFYGYTF
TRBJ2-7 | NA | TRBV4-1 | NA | TGCGCCAGCAGCCAAGACCAGGTATTACTACACTACGAGCAGTACTTC | CASSQDQVLLHYEQYF
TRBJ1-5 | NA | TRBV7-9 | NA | TGTGCCAGCAGCTCAGGGCTTCAGCCCCAGCATTTT | CASSSGLQPQHF
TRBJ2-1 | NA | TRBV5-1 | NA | TGCGCCAGCAGCTCCGGACGGAATACCTACAATGAGCAGTTCTTC | CASSSGRNTYNEQFF
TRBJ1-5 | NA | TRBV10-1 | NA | TGCGCCAGCAGTGAGACGGGCGGTCAGCCCCAGCATTTT | CASSETGGQPQHF
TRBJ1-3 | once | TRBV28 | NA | TGTGCCAGCAGTTTCTGGGGGGCTTCTGGAAACACCATATATTTT | CASSFWGASGNTIYF
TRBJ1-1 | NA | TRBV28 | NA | TGTGCCAGCAGTTTATTAGCGAATAAAGCTTTCTTT | CASSLLANKAFF
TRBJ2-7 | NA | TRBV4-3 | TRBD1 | TGCGCCAGCAGCCAAGGAGCAGGGGGCTACGAGCAGTACTTC | CASSQGAGGYEQYF
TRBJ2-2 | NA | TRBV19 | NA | TGTGCCAGTAGGGAGTATATATCGACCCTCGGGGAGCTGTTTTTT | CASREYISTLGELFF
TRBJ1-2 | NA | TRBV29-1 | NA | TGCAGCGCACGGGACACAAATAACTATGGCTACACCTTC | CSARDTNNYGYTF
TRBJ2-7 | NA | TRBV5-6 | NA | TGTGCCAGCAGCGGGGCTCCTCAGGGCGAGCAGTACTTC | CASSGAPQGEQYF
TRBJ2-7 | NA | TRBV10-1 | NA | TGCGCCAGCAGTGAGTCGAGGGACTACGAGCAGTACTTC | CASSESRDYEQYF
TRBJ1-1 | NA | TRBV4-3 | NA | TGCGCCAGCAGCCAGGGCTCAGTTGGGAACACTGAAGCTTTCTTT | CASSQGSVGNTEAFF
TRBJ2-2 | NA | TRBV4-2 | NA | TGTGCCAGCAGCCCAAACAAGAACACCGGGGAGCTGTTTTTT | CASSPNKNTGELFF
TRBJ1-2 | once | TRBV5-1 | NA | TGCGCCAGCAGCCTCGGACTTGCTTACGACTATGGCTACACCTTC | CASSLGLAYDYGYTF
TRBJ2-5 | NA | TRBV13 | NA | TGTGCCAGCAGCCAACCTAGTGATCAAGAGACCCAGTACTTC | CASSQPSDQETQYF
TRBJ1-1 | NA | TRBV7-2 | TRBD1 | TGTGCCAGCAGCCAGGGGGGCGGATCTGAAGCTTTCTTT | CASSQGGGSEAFF
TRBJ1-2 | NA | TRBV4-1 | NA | TGCGCCAGCAGCCACCCCAACCGGGACACCAGGAGCTATGGCTACACCTTC | CASSHPNRDTRSYGYTF
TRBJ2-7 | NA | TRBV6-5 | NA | TGTGCCAGCAGTTACCCTACCCGGGACGGATCCTACGAGCAGTACTTC | CASSYPTRDGSYEQYF
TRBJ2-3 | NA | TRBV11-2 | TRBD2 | TGTGCCAGCAGCTTATACCCCGAACTAGCGGGGGTAAATACGCAGTATTTT | CASSLYPELAGVNTQYF
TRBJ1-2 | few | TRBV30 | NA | TGTGCCTGGAGTGTATGGGGAGACGCCTATGGCTACACCTTC | CAWSVWGDAYGYTF
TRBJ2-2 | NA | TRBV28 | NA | TGTGCCAGCAGTTTCGAGGCCTTCACCGGGGAGCTGTTTTTT | CASSFEAFTGELFF
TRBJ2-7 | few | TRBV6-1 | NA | TGTGCCAGCAGTGAACTTGGGGACCTCTACGAGCAGTACTTC | CASSELGDLYEQYF
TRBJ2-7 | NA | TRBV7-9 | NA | TGTGCCAGCAGCTTGGAGGAGGGAGCCTACGAGCAGTACTTC | CASSLEEGAYEQYF
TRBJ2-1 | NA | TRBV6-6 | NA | TGTGCCAGCAGTAACTCCGGGACTCACAATGAGCAGTTCTTC | CASSNSGTHNEQFF
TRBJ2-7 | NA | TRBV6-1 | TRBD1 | TGTGCCAGCAGTGAAAGGGACAGGGGGATATACGAGCAGTACTTC | CASSERDRGIYEQYF
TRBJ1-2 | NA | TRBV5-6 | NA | TGTGCCAGCAGCTTGCAACAGGGTACTTATGGCTACACCTTC | CASSLQQGTYGYTF
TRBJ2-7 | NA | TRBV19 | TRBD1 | TGTGCCAGTAGTAGAGGGACAGCCTACGAGCAGTACTTC | CASSRGTAYEQYF
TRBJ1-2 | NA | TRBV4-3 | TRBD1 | TGCGCCAGCAGCCAAGCGACAGGGGCCTTCTATGGCTACACCTTC | CASSQATGAFYGYTF
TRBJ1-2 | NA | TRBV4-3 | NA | TGCGCCAGCAGCCAAGAGGGGGGTCCTAACTATGGCTACACCTTC | CASSQEGGPNYGYTF
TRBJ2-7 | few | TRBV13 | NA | TGTGCCAGCAGCTTAGGGGGGGATACTTACGAGCAGTACTTC | CASSLGGDTYEQYF
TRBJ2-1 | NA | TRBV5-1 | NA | TGCGCCAGCAGCTTGGGAGAAACCTACAATGAGCAGTTCTTC | CASSLGETYNEQFF
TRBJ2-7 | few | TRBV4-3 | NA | TGCGCCAGCAGCCACGCACAGGGAGGCCTTCACGAGCAGTACTTC | CASSHAQGGLHEQYF
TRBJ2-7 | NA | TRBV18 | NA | TGTGCCAGCTCACCCGACCAGACCTACGAGCAGTACTTC | CASSPDQTYEQYF
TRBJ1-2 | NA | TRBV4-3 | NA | TGCGCCAGCAGCCAAGATCCCCCAGACTTGGACTATGGCTACACCTTC | CASSQDPPDLDYGYTF
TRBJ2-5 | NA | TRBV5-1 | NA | TGCGCCAGCAGCGAGGGACGGAGTAGTTGGGAGACCCAGTACTTC | CASSEGRSSWETQYF
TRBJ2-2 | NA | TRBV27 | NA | TGTGCCAGCAGTTTATCGATGGCGGTAACCGGGGAGCTGTTTTTT | CASSLSMAVTGELFF
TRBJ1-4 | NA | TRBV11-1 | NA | TGTGCCAGCAGCGCGACAGGATGGGGGGAAAAACTGTTTTTT | CASSATGWGEKLFF
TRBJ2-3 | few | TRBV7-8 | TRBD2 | TGTGCCAGCAGCAAGAGGGCCGGCGGCGGGAGGGACACAGATACGCAGTATTTT | CASSKRAGGGRDTDTQYF
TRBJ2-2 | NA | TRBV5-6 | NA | TGTGCCAGCAGCTTGCGTTACACCGGGGAGCTGTTTTTT | CASSLRYTGELFF
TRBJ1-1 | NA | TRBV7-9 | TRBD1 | TGTGCCAGCAGCTCGCCAGGGGGGAACACTGAAGCTTTCTTT | CASSSPGGNTEAFF
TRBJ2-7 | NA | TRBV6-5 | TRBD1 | TGTGCCAGCCGCTTCCGGGACAGGGACAACGAGCAGTACTTC | CASRFRDRDNEQYF
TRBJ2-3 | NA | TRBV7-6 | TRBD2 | TGTGCCAGCAGCGCAACTAGCGGGGGAGATACGCAGTATTTT | CASSATSGGDTQYF
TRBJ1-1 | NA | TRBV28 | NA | TGTGCCAGCAGTTTCCGGGCGAACACTGAAGCTTTCTTT | CASSFRANTEAFF
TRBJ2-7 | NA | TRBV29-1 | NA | TGCAGCGTTGAGCTCGACAGGTCCTACGAGCAGTACTTC | CSVELDRSYEQYF
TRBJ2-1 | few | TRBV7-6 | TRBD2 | TGTGCCAGCAGCTCCGGGACTAGCTCCTACAATGAGCAGTTCTTC | CASSSGTSSYNEQFF
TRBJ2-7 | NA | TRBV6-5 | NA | TGTGCCAGCTCTCCGGGGGTGGGGTACGAGCAGTACTTC | CASSPGVGYEQYF
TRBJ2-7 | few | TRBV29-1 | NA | TGCAGCGTTGAGGGTAGGGACCTCTACGAGCAGTACTTC | CSVEGRDLYEQYF
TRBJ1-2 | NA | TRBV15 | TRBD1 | TGTGCCACCAGCAGACCCGAGGACAGGGCGACGGGGGGCTACACCTTC | CATSRPEDRATGGYTF
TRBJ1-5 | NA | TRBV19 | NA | TGTGCCAGTAGTATAGAGGAGGATGGGAGCAATCAGCCCCAGCATTTT | CASSIEEDGSNQPQHF
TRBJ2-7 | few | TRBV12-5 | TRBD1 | TGTGCTAGTGAACCGGGACAGGGCACCTCCTACGAGCAGTACTTC | CASEPGQGTSYEQYF
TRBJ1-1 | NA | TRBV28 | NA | TGTGCCAGCAGTTCCCTCTTTACAGGGTTTCATAGGAACACTGAAGCTTTCTTT | CASSSLFTGFHRNTEAFF